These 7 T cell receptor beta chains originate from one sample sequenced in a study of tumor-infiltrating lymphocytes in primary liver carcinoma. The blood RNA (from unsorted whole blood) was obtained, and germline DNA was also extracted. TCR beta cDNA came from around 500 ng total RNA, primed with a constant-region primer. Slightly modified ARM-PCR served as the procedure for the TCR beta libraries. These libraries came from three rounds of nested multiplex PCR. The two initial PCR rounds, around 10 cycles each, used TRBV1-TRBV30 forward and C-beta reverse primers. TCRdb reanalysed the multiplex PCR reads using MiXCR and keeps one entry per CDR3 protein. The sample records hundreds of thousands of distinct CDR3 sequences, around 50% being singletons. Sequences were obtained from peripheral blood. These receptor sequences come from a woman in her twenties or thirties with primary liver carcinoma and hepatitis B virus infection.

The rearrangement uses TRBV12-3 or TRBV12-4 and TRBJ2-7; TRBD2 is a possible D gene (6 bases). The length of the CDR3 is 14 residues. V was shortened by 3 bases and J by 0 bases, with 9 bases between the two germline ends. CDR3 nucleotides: TGTGCCAGCAGTTTGCGGGACTCCTCCTACGAGCAGTACTTC. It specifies CASSLRDSSYEQYF.

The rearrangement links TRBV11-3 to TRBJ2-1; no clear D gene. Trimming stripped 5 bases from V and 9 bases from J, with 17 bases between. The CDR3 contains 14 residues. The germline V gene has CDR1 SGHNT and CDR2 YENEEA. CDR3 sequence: CASSIGVSNSEQFF. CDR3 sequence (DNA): TGTGCCAGCAGCATAGGCGTCTCGAACAGTGAGCAGTTCTTC.

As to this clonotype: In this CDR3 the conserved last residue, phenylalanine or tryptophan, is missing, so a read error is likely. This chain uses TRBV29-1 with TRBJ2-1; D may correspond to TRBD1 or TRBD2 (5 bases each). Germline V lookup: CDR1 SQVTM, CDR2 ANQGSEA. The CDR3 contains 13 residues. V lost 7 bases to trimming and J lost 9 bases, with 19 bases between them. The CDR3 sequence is CSDRRVGESEQFL. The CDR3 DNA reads TGCAGCGACCGTAGGGTGGGGGAGAGTGAGCAGTTCCTC.

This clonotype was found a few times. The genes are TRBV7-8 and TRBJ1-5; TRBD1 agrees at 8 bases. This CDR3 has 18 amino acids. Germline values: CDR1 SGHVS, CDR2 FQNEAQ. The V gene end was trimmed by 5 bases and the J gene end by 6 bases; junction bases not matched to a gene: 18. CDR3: CASSAATGVWSRGQPQHF. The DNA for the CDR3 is TGTGCCAGCAGCGCGGCGACAGGGGTTTGGTCTAGGGGTCAGCCCCAGCATTTT.

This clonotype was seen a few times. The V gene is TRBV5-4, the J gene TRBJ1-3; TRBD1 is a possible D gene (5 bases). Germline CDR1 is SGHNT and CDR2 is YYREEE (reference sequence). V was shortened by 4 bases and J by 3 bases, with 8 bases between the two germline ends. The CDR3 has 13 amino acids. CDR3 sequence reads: CASSPGYGNTIYF. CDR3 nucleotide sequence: TGTGCCAGCAGCCCAGGGTATGGAAACACCATATATTTT.

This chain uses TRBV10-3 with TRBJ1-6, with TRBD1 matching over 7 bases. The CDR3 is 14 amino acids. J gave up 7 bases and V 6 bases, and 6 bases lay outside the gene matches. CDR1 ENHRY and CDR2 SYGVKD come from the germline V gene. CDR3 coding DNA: TGTGCCATCAGACCGGGACAGTCGAATTCACCCCTCCACTTT. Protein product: CAIRPGQSNSPLHF.

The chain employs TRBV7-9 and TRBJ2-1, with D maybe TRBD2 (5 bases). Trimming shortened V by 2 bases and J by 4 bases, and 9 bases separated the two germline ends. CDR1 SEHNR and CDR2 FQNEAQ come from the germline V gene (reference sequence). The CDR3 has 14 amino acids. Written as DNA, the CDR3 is TGTGCCAGCAGCTTAAACACGGGATACAATGAGCAGTTCTTC. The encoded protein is CASSLNTGYNEQFF.